The sample holds a few counts of the clone carrying this T cell receptor (beta chain). Its antigen is as yet unknown. MiXCR was run by TCRdb on the reads, yielding one entry per CDR3 protein. Among about 770,000 distinct CDR3 sequences, 25% to 30% were seen once, and the ten largest hold 13%. This entry belongs to a study of T cell repertoires in cytomegalovirus infection. Study overall: Indications came from public TCR beta signatures; they pointed to CMV infection and to a matching HLA type. General study results and limits: Clonotypes of TCR beta that were HLA-C-restricted and CMV-specific dominated the ex vivo response.

The V and J ends lost 8 bases and 0 bases, in that order; junction bases with no gene match: 5. The germline gives CDR1 MNHNS, CDR2 SASEGT. This CDR3 contains 14 residues. V usage is TRBV6-1 and J usage is TRBJ2-7, with 9 bases lining up with TRBD1. This TCR was sampled from a human donor in good health (CMV status not recorded). Some clones in this sample may be carry-over from other donors' samples. The source was cultured CD8+ T cells from PBMCs, collected from culture after CMV antigen stimulation. The CDR3 region is CASVPGQGSYEQYF. The CDR3, as DNA: TGTGCCAGCGTTCCGGGACAGGGCTCCTACGAGCAGTACTTC.